The 2 T cell receptor beta chains listed next were all sequenced from one sample in a study of shared clonotypes between healthy human individuals. Produced via immunoSEQ multiplex PCR; TCRdb's table is partial and in-frame only. The table includes 2 million to 2.5 million clones, 93% detected once. Sequences were obtained from naive CD4+ T cells from PBMCs. Subset specified: CD45RA+ positively selected. The receptor set was obtained from a man aged 18 to 29 in good health. Some clones in this sample may be carry-over from other donors' samples.

The chain joins TRBV28 to TRBJ2-5, with 10 bases that match TRBD1. The DNA end is more similar to TRBJ2-7, so the J call may be wrong. The length of the CDR3 is 15 residues. CDR1 is MDHEN, CDR2 SYDVKM, per germline. CDR3: CASSSGTGERYEQYF. DNA for the CDR3: TGTGCCAGCAGTTCCGGGACAGGGGAGAGGTACGAGCAGTACTTC.

This chain connects TRBV5-1 to TRBJ2-7; 12 bases agree with TRBD2. In germline, CDR1 is SGHRS, CDR2 YFSETQ. The CDR3 is 18 amino acids. J gave up 3 bases and V 4 bases, and 14 bases lay outside the gene matches. The CDR3 nucleotides are TGCGCCAGCAGCCCGACCGGGGGGACTAGCGGGTCTTACTACGAGCAGTACTTC. It is translated as CASSPTGGTSGSYYEQYF.